This T cell receptor beta chain was observed in a study of graft-versus-host responses after intestinal transplantation. Study context: Uniformly, recipients were administered anti-thymocyte globulin induction with subsequent tacrolimus and steroids for 2 to 3 years.

General study results and limits: Present in recipient marrow, GvH clones included some that appeared first in ileum or blood.

Method: immunoSEQ multiplex PCR; TCRdb's copy keeps in-frame clones and lacks some. The sample has around 88,000 clones, around 93% seen once. V dropped 4 bases and J dropped 1 base, with 8 bases sitting between them. Germline CDR1 is LNHDA and CDR2 is SQIVND (reference sequence). The CDR3 has 13 amino acids. Regarding this clone: Its antigen remains unknown.

This receptor was taken from a human donor who was the organ donor for an intestinal transplant. The material was unstimulated CD8+ T cells sorted from spleen or lymph node cells, obtained before transplant. V and J are TRBV19 and TRBJ2-7; D ambiguous. CDR3 protein: CASSTGTSYEQYF. The CDR3 nucleotides are TGTGCCAGTAGTACGGGCACTTCCTACGAGCAGTACTTC. The full variable domain, in which reference TRBV19 and TRBJ2-7 provide the parts outside the CDR3, is DGGITQSPKYLFRKEGQNVTLSCEQNLNHDAMYWYRQDPGQGLRLIYYSQIVNDFQKGDIAEGYSVSREKKESFPLTVTSAQKNPTAFYLCASSTGTSYEQYFGPGTRLTVT.